This TCR beta chain was identified during a study of regulatory T cells in long-lasting Graves disease. General study points: Persistent disease preferred TRBV28, TRBJ1-2 and TRBJ2-5; new disease, TRBV20-1 and TRBJ2-1.

The CDR3 loop spans 11 amino acids. CDR1 SQVTM and CDR2 ANQGSEA come from the germline V gene. V shed 5 bases and J shed 4 bases, with 9 bases lying between them. Regarding time point: newly diagnosed GD, antithyroid drugs for less than 3 months. The TCR library was made from RNA that had been extracted from PBMCs in TRIzol. One endocrinology department in Xi'an, China, was where patients came from. This clonotype has at least ten counts. The antigen remains undetermined. Libraries of TCR beta came from iRepertoire HTBI primers plus Arm-PCR of CDR3 regions. TCRdb recomputed calls from the multiplex PCR reads with MiXCR, one row per CDR3 protein. The table has fewer than 650,000 distinct CDR3 sequences, under 20% seen once. These data also featured in a second study, about T cells in Graves' hyperthyroidism and ophthalmopathy. From that study: Diagnosis of hyperthyroidism was new in patients aged 18 to 65, and its duration was under 2 months.

The sequences come from peripheral blood mononuclear cells (PBMCs), collected at new diagnosis, from a patient treated with antithyroid drugs. This sequence originates from a woman aged 25 to 39 with Graves disease. J is TRBJ2-7 and V is TRBV29-1; D is ambiguous. The CDR3 DNA reads as TGCAGCGTTAGGGCACCTTACGAGCAGTACTTC. Translating it yields CSVRAPYEQYF.